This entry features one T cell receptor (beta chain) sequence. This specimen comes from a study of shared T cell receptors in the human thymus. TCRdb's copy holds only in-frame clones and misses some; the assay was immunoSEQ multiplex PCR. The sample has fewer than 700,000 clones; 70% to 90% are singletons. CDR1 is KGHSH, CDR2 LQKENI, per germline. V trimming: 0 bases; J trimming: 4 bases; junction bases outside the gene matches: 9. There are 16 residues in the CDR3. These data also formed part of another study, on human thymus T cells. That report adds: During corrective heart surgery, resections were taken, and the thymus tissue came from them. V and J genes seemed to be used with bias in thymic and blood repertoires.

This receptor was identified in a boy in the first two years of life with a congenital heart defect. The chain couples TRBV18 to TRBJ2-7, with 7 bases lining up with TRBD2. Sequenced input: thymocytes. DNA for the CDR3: TGTGCCAGCTCACCACCAGTGCGGGGGTTAGGATACGAGCAGTACTTC. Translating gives CASSPPVRGLGYEQYF.